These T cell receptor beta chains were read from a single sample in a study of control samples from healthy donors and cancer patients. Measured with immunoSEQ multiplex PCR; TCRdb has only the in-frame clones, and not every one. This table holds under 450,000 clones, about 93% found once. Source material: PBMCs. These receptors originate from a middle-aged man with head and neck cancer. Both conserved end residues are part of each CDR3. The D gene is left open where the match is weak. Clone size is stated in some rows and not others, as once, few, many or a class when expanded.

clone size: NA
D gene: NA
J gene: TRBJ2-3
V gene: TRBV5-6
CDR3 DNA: TGTGCCAGCAGCTTAGTTGCCAGGGTGGATACGCAGTATTTT
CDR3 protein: CASSLVARVDTQYF

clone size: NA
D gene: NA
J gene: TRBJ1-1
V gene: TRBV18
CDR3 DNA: TGTGCCAGCTCACCACCCTTGATCCGGTGGGGGGAAGCTTTCTTT
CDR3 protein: CASSPPLIRWGEAFF

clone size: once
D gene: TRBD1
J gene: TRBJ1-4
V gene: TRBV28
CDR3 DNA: TGTGCCAGCAGTCCTTGGGACAGGGAGCGGGGTAATGAAAAACTGTTTTTT
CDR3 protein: CASSPWDRERGNEKLFF

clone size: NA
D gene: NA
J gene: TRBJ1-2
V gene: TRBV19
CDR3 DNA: TGTGCCAGTAGTGTTCAGGACAGAGCGGGCTACACCTTC
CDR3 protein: CASSVQDRAGYTF

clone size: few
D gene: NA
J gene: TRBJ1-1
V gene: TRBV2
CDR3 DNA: TGTGCCAGCAGTGGGACAGTAGAAGCTTTCTTT
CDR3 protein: CASSGTVEAFF

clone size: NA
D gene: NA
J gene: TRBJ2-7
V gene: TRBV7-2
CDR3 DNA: TGTGCCAGCAGCTTAAGACAGAACTCCTACGAGCAGTACTTC
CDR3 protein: CASSLRQNSYEQYF

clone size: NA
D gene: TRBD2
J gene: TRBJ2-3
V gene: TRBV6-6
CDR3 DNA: TGTGCCAGCAGACCCGACAGCGGGGGGGGCACAGATACGCAGTATTTT
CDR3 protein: CASRPDSGGGTDTQYF

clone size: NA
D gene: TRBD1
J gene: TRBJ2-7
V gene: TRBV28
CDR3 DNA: TGTGCCAGCACCGTCTCCGGGACAGGAAACTACGAGCAGTACTTC
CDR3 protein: CASTVSGTGNYEQYF

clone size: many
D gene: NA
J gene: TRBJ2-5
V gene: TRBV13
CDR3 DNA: TGTGCCAGCAGCCTTTACACGGAAGAGACCCAGTACTTC
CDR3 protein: CASSLYTEETQYF

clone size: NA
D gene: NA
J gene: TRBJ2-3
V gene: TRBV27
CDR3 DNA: TGTGCCAGCAGTATATCTTTTAGCACAGATACGCAGTATTTT
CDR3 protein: CASSISFSTDTQYF

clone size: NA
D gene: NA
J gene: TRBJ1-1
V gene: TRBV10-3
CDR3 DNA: TGTGCCATCAGTGAGTCCGCGAACACTGAAGCTTTCTTT
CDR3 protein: CAISESANTEAFF

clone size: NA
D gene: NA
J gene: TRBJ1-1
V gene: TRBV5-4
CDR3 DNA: TGTGCCAGCAGCTGGGACACACACACTGAAGCTTTCTTT
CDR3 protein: CASSWDTHTEAFF

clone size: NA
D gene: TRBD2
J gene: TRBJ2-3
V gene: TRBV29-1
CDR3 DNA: TGCAGCGTTGATGGCCGAGCGGGAGGCACAGATACGCAGTATTTT
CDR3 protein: CSVDGRAGGTDTQYF

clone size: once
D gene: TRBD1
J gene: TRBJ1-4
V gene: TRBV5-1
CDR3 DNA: TGCGCCAGCAGCCAGGGGGATCGGGGTGAAAAACTGTTTTTT
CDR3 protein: CASSQGDRGEKLFF

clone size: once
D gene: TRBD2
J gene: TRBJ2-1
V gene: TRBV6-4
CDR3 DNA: TGTGCCAGCAGTGACTCCCTAGCGGGGATAAATGAGCAGTTCTTC
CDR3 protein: CASSDSLAGINEQFF

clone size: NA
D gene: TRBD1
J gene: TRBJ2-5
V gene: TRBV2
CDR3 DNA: TGTGCCAGCGGTCCGGGACAGAGGACGGAGACCCAGTACTTC
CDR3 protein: CASGPGQRTETQYF

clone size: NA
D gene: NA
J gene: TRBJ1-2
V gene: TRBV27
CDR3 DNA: TGTGCCAGCAGTCCTACAGGCGATGGCTATGGCTACACCTTC
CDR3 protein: CASSPTGDGYGYTF

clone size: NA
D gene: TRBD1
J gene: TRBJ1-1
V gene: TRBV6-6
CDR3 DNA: TGTGCCAGCAGTTCCCTGGGACAGGGAAGTACTGAAGCTTTCTTT
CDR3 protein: CASSSLGQGSTEAFF

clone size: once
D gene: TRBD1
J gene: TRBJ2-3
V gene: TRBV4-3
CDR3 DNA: TGCGCCAGCAGCCATGGGACAGCAAGTTCGGGCACAGATACGCAGTATTTT
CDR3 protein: CASSHGTASSGTDTQYF

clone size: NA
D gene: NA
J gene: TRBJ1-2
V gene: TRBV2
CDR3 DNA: TGTGCCAGCAGTGAACCCACTACCTCCCGATGGGGCTACACCTTC
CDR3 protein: CASSEPTTSRWGYTF

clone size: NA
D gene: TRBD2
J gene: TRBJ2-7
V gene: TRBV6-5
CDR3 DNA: TGTGCCAGCAGTCGGGGGACTAGCGGGAGAATGGAGCAGTACTTC
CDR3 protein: CASSRGTSGRMEQYF

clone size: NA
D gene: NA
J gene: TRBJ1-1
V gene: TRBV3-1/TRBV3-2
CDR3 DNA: TGTGCCAGCAGCCGCTCAGACACTGAAGCTTTCTTT
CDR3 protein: CASSRSDTEAFF

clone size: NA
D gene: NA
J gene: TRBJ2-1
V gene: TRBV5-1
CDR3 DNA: TGCGCCAGCAGCTTGGACAGACCCTACAATGAGCAGTTCTTC
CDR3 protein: CASSLDRPYNEQFF

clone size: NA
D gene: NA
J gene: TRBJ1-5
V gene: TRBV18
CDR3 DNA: TGTGCCAGCTCACCACCGCAGGGACCCCAGCATTTT
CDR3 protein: CASSPPQGPQHF

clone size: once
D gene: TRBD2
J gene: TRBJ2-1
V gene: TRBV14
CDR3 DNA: TGTGCCAGCAGCCTTAGCGGGAGCTACAATGAGCAGTTCTTC
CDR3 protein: CASSLSGSYNEQFF

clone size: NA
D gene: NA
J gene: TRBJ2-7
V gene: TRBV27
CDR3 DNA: TGTGCCAGCAGTCCTATTAGCGGCTACGCCTACGAGCAGTACTTC
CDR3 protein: CASSPISGYAYEQYF

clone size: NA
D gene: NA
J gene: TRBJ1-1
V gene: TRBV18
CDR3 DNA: TGTGCCAGCTCAATCTGGGGTGTAGGGATGAACACTGAAGCTTTCTTT
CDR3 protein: CASSIWGVGMNTEAFF

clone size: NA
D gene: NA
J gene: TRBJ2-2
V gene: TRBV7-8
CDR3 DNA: TGTGCCAGCAGCTTAGGGAACCGATACACCGGGGAGCTGTTTTTT
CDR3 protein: CASSLGNRYTGELFF